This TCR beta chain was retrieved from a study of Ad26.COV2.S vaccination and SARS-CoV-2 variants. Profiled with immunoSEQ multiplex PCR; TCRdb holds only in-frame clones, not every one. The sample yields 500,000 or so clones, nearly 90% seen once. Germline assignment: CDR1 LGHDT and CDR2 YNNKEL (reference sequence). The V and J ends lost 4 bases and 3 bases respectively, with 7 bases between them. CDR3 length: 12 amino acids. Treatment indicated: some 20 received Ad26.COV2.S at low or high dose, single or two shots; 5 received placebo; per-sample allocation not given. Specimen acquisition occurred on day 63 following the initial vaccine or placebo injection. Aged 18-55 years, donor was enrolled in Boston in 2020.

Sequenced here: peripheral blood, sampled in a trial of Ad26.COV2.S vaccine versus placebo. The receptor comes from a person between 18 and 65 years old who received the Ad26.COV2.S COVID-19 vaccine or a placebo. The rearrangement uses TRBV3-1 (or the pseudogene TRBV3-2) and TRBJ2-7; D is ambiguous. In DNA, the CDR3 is TGTGCCAGCAGCCCCCGCGGCTACGAGCAGTACTTC. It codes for CASSPRGYEQYF.